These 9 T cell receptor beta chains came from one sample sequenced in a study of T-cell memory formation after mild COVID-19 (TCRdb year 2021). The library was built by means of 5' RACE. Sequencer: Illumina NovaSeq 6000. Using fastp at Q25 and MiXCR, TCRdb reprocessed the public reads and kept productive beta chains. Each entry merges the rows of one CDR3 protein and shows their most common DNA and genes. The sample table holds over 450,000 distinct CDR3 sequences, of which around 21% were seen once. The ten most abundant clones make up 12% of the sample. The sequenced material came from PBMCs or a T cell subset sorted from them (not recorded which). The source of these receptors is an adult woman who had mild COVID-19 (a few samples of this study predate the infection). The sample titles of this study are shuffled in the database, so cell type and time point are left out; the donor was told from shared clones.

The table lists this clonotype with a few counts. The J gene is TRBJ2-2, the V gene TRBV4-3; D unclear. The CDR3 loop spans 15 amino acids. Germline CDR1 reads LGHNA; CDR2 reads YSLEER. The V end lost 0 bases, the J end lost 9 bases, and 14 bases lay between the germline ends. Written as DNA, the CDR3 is TGCGCCAGCAGCCAAGATTTTTCCGGCTATAGGGAGCTGTTTTTT. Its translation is CASSQDFSGYRELFF.

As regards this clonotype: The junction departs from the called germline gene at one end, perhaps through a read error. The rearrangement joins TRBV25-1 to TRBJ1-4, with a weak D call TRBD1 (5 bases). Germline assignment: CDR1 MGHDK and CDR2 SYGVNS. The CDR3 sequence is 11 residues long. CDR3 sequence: CASSDPDGTDF. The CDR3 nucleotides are TGTGCCAGCAGTGATCCAGACGGGACTGATTTT.

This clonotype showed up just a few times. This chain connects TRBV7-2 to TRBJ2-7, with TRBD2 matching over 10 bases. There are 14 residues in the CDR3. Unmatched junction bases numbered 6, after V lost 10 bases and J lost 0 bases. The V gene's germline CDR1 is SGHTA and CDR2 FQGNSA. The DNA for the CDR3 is TGTGCCACTTTAGCGGGGGGTAGCTCCTACGAGCAGTACTTC. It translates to CATLAGGSSYEQYF.

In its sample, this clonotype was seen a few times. CDR3 in DNA: TGCAGTGCTGGACTAGCGGCGTTTACCGGGGAGCTGTTTTTT. Translating it yields CSAGLAAFTGELFF. The rearrangement joins TRBV20-1 to TRBJ2-2; 10 bases map to TRBD2. Germline V CDR1 and CDR2: DFQATT, SNEGSKA (reference sequence). J was trimmed by 5 bases and V by 5 bases; bases with no gene match: 5. This CDR3 is built from 14 residues.

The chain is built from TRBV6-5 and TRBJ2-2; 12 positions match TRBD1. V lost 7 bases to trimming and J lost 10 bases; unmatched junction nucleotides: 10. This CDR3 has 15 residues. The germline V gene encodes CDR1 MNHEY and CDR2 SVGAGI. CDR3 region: CASTKRDRGREELFF. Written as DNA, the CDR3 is TGTGCCAGCACCAAGAGGGACAGGGGGCGAGAGGAGCTGTTTTTT.

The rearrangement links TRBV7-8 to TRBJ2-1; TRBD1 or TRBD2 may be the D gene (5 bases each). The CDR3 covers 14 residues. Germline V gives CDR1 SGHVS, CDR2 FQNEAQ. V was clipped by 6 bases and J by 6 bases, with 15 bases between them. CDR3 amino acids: CASRLRRDLNEQFF. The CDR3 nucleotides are TGTGCCAGCAGGTTAAGACGGGACCTCAATGAGCAGTTCTTC.

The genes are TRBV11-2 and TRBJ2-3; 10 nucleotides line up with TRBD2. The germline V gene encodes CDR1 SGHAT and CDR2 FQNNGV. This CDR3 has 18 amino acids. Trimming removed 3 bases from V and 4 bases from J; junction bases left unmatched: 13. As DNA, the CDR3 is TGTGCCAGCAGCTTTTGGCTAGCGGGAGAGTACGGTGCAGATACGCAGTATTTT. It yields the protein CASSFWLAGEYGADTQYF.

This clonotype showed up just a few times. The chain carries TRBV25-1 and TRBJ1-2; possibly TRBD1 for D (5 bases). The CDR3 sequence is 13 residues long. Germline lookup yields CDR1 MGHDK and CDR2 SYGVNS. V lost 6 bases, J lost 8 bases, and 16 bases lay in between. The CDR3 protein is CASSLGRVGGYTF. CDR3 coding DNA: TGTGCCAGCAGCCTGGGACGGGTAGGAGGCTACACCTTC.

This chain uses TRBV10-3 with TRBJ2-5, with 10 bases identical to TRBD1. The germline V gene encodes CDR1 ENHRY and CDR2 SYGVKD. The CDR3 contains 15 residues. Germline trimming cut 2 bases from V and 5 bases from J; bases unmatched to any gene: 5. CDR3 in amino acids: CAISEADRGLETQYF. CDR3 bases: TGTGCCATCAGTGAGGCCGACAGGGGGCTTGAGACCCAGTACTTC.